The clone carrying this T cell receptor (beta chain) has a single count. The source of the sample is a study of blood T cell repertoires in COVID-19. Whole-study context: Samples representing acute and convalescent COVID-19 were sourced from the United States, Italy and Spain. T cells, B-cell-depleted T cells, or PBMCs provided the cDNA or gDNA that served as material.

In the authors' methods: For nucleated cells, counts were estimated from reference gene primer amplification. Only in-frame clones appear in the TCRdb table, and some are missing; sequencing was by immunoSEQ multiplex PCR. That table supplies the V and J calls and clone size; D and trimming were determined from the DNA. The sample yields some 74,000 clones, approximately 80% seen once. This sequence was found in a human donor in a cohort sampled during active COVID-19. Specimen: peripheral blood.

CDR3 sequence: CASSLQRGRTGELFF. The CDR3 bases are TGTGCCAGCAGCTTACAGCGGGGGAGGACCGGGGAGCTGTTTTTT. The chain combines TRBV7-2 with TRBJ2-2; 8 bases align to TRBD2. Germline CDR1 is SGHTA and CDR2 is FQGNSA. The CDR3 spans 15 residues. Trimming took 2 bases from V and 5 from J; bases not matched to a gene: 4.